Below are 5 T cell receptor beta chains sequenced from a single sample in a study of blood T cell repertoires in COVID-19. Here immunoSEQ multiplex PCR was the method, and the copy in TCRdb shows in-frame clones only, minus some. The data show hundreds of thousands of clones, with approximately 90% seen just once and roughly a sixth held by the top ten. Sequencing was done on a sample of PBMCs or T cells enriched from blood (not recorded which). Receptors were obtained from a young man who had recovered from COVID-19.

The chain carries TRBV19 and TRBJ1-4; 7 nucleotides agree with TRBD1. From germline, CDR1 is LNHDA and CDR2 SQIVND (reference sequence). The CDR3 length is 15 residues. The V segment lost 6 bases and the J segment 5 bases; nucleotides outside the gene matches: 9. CDR3 region: CASRERQGKNEKLFF. CDR3 nucleotides: TGTGCCAGTAGAGAAAGACAGGGAAAAAATGAAAAACTGTTTTTT.

This clone was detected a few times. The V call is TRBV5-1, the J call TRBJ1-6; 7 bases are a match to TRBD1. The V gene's germline CDR1 is SGHRS and CDR2 YFSETQ. The CDR3 loop spans 14 amino acids. Losses at the gene ends were 3 bases for V and 9 bases for J; bases not matched to a gene: 6. The chain's CDR3 is CASSSEGTVSPLHF. As DNA, the CDR3 is TGCGCCAGCAGCTCGGAAGGGACAGTTTCACCCCTCCACTTT.

The chain couples TRBV5-6 to TRBJ1-2, with D possibly being TRBD1 (6 bases). The germline gives CDR1 SGHDT, CDR2 YYEEEE. The CDR3 spans 16 residues. The V end lost 2 bases, the J end lost 8 bases, and 22 bases lay between the germline ends. CDR3 sequence reads: CASSLIRQAVFVGYTF. The CDR3 nucleotides read TGTGCCAGCAGCTTAATAAGACAGGCGGTGTTTGTGGGCTACACCTTC.

This chain joins TRBV3-1 (or the pseudogene TRBV3-2) and TRBJ2-5, with D tentatively TRBD2 (5 bases). Trimming took 2 bases from V and 5 from J, leaving 18 bases between them. Germline V CDR1 and CDR2: LGHDT, YNNKEL (reference sequence). The CDR3 has 16 amino acids. The CDR3 here is CASSQFLGVERETQYF. The CDR3 coding sequence is TGTGCCAGCAGCCAATTCCTCGGGGTAGAAAGGGAGACCCAGTACTTC.

This clone was counted between two and nine times. The genes are TRBV27 and TRBJ2-7; maybe TRBD2 (5 bases). The ends were cut back, 0 bases at V and 3 bases at J, with 12 bases in the middle. Germline loops: CDR1 MNHEY, CDR2 SMNVEV (reference sequence). CDR3 length: 15 amino acids. The CDR3 DNA reads as TGTGCCAGCAGTTTATCGGCTAGCCCTAGCTACGAGCAGTACTTC. Amino acids: CASSLSASPSYEQYF.